Listed here are 5 T cell receptor beta chains from one sample, sequenced in a study of T-cell reconstitution after alpha-beta-depleted transplantation in children. Unique molecular identifiers were incorporated during preparation of the TCRbeta library. TCRdb redid the calling of the PCR reads with MiXCR, one entry per CDR3 protein. The sample consists of approximately 510,000 distinct CDR3 sequences, roughly 18% of them appearing once. The source material was PBMCs from the stem cell graft donor, sampled from the stem cell graft. Receptors were obtained from a human donor who donated a stem cell graft to a child with acute lymphoblastic leukemia.

In this sample, this clonotype turned up a few times. The CDR3 is CSVVRGNLYNEQFF. DNA of the CDR3: TGCAGCGTTGTTCGGGGAAACCTATACAATGAGCAGTTCTTC. The chain carries TRBV29-1 and TRBJ2-1; weak D call: TRBD2 (5 bases). With 4 bases removed from V and 4 bases from J, the gap between germline ends came to 14 bases. The CDR3 is 14 amino acids. Germline CDR1 and CDR2: SQVTM and ANQGSEA.

This clonotype was seen a few times. The chain has TRBV11-1 and TRBJ2-1; a weak D match, TRBD2 (5 bases). The CDR3 covers 18 residues. With 4 bases removed from V and 3 bases from J, the gap between germline ends came to 22 bases. Germline loops: CDR1 SGHAT, CDR2 FQDESV (reference sequence). Here the CDR3 reads CASSSKNQRSPFYNEQFF. The CDR3 DNA reads as TGTGCCAGCAGCTCCAAGAACCAGCGGTCGCCCTTCTACAATGAGCAGTTCTTC.

V gene TRBV4-1 combines with J gene TRBJ2-5; 9 nucleotides line up with TRBD1. In germline, CDR1 is MGHRA, CDR2 YSYEKL. Germline trimming cut 2 bases from V and 1 base from J; bases unmatched to any gene: 8. This CDR3 contains 17 residues. As DNA, the CDR3 is TGCGCCAGCAGCCAATCCGGGACAGGGCTTCTCCAAGAGACCCAGTACTTC. Its translation is CASSQSGTGLLQETQYF.

This clonotype was detected a few times. The genes are TRBV9 and TRBJ1-4; possibly TRBD1 for D (5 bases). Germline loops: CDR1 SGDLS, CDR2 YYNGEE. The CDR3 is 15 residues long. With 0 bases removed from V and 8 bases from J, the gap between germline ends came to 14 bases. CDR3 coding DNA: TGTGCCAGCAGCGTAGCCGGGGTGAGGGGAGAAAAACTGTTTTTT. Protein sequence: CASSVAGVRGEKLFF.

The gene calls are TRBV12-3 or TRBV12-4 and TRBJ1-1; tentatively, D is TRBD1 (5 bases). The CDR3 totals 13 residues. The V end was cut by 4 bases, the J end by 4 bases, with 10 bases between. The CDR3 DNA reads TGTGCCAGCAGTTATGAGGGGTCCACTGAAGCTTTCTTT. It codes for CASSYEGSTEAFF.